This T cell receptor (beta chain) was identified in a study of T cell responses to AZD1222 COVID-19 vaccine. This clone is a singleton in its sample. No antigen is known for it. Findings and caveats of the study: Increases in Spike-specific TCR breadth and depth were seen after two AZD1222 doses.

Profiling relied on immunoSEQ multiplex PCR, and the TCRdb table lists in-frame clones only, not all of them. The sample contains 90,000 to 100,000 clones, about 88% of which appear only once. The length of the CDR3 is 15 residues. Germline V lookup: CDR1 LNHDA, CDR2 SQIVND (reference sequence). Trimming pared 9 bases from V and 2 bases from J, leaving 17 bases between. The sample consisted of peripheral blood, taken 28 days after the second AZD1222 dose. The clonotype comes from an adult who received the AZD1222 COVID-19 vaccine. V and J are TRBV19 and TRBJ1-3; D gene uncertain. Written as DNA, the CDR3 is TGTGCCAGCTCTGCCACCACGGTGACTGGAAACACCATATATTTT. It codes for CASSATTVTGNTIYF. Full variable domain (rest looked up from reference TRBV19 and TRBJ1-3): DGGITQSPKYLFRKEGQNVTLSCEQNLNHDAMYWYRQDPGQGLRLIYYSQIVNDFQKGDIAEGYSVSREKKESFPLTVTSAQKNPTAFYLCASSATTVTGNTIYFGEGSWLTVV.